This T cell receptor (beta chain) originates from a study of T cell responses to AZD1222 COVID-19 vaccine. Sequenced by immunoSEQ multiplex PCR; TCRdb stores in-frame clones only, minus some. The sample carries 110,000 to 150,000 clones, about nine tenths recorded once. Germline V gene lookup returns CDR1 MNHEY and CDR2 SVGAGI. This CDR3 comprises 15 residues. With 4 bases removed from V and 2 bases from J, the gap between germline ends came to 15 bases. The chain uses TRBV6-5 and TRBJ2-7; a possible D gene is TRBD1 (6 bases). The sample here was peripheral blood, taken 28 days after the second AZD1222 dose. The receptor's source is an adult who received the AZD1222 COVID-19 vaccine. CDR3 residues: CASSSPGTPTYEQYF. The CDR3 coding sequence is TGTGCCAGCAGTTCCCCCGGGACACCAACCTACGAGCAGTACTTC.